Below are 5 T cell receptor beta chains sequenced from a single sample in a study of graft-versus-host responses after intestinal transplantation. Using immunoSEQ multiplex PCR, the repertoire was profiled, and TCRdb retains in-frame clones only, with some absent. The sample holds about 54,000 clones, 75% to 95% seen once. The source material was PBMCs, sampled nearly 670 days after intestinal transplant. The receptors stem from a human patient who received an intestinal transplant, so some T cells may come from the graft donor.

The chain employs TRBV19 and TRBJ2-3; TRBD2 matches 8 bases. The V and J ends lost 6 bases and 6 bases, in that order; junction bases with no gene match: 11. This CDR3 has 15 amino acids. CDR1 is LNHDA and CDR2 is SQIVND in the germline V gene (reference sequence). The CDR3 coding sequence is TGTGCCAGTAGATTAGCGGGGCGAGGGTGGGATACGCAGTATTTT. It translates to CASRLAGRGWDTQYF.

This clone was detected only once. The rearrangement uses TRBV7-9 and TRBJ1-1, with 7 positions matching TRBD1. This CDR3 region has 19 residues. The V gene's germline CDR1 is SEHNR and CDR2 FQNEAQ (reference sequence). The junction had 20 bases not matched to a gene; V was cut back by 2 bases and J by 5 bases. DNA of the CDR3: TGTGCCAGCAGCTTACCCCAACTGGACAGGCCCCAAATCGGGACTGAAGCTTTCTTT. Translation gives CASSLPQLDRPQIGTEAFF.

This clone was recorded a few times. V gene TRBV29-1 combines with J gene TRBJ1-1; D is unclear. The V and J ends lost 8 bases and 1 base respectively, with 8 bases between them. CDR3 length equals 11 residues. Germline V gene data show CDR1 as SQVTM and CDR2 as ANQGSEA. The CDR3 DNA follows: TGCAGCTACCGACAGAACACTGAAGCTTTCTTT. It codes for CSYRQNTEAFF. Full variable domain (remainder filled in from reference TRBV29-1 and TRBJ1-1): SAVISQKPSRDICQRGTSLTIQCQVDSQVTMMFWYRQQPGQSLTLIATANQGSEATYESGFVIDKFPISRPNLTFSTLTVSNMSPEDSSIYLCSYRQNTEAFFGQGTRLTVV.

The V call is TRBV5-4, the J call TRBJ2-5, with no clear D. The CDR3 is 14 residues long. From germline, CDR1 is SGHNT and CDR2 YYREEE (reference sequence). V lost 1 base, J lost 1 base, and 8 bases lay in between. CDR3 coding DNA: TGTGCCAGCAGCTTGCCGGCAGGCCAAGAGACCCAGTACTTC. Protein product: CASSLPAGQETQYF.

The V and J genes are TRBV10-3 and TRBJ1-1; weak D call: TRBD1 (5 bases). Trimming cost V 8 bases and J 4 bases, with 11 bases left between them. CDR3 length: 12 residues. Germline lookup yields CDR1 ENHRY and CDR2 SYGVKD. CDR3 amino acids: CAIQGGGTEAFF. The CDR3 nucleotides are TGTGCCATCCAGGGCGGGGGCACTGAAGCTTTCTTT.